The source of this TCR beta chain is a study of T cell responses to AZD1222 COVID-19 vaccine. Only in-frame clones appear in the TCRdb table, and some are missing; sequencing was by immunoSEQ multiplex PCR. The sample lists approximately 200,000 clones, roughly nine tenths occurring once. This CDR3 spans 14 amino acids. From germline, CDR1 is LGHNT and CDR2 FRNRAP. The V end lost 0 bases, the J end lost 9 bases, and 12 bases lay between the germline ends. The V and J genes are TRBV12-5 and TRBJ2-1; perhaps D is TRBD1 or TRBD2 (5 bases each). The specimen was peripheral blood, collected 28 days after the second AZD1222 dose. The clonotype was recovered from an adult who received the AZD1222 COVID-19 vaccine. CDR3 coding DNA: TGTGCTAGTGGTTTGGTACCTGCAGGGAGTGAGCAGTTCTTC. It codes for CASGLVPAGSEQFF.